This T cell receptor (beta chain) comes out of a study of Ad26.COV2.S vaccination and SARS-CoV-2 variants. This CDR3 is built from 14 residues. CDR1 and CDR2 from the germline V gene are MGHRA and YSYEKL. The V end lost 4 bases, the J end lost 0 bases, and 6 bases lay between the germline ends. Treatment described: about 20 received Ad26.COV2.S at low or high dose, single or two shots; several received placebo; per-sample allocation not given. Material that was analyzed had been drawn on day 63 after the first vaccine or placebo injection. Assay used: immunoSEQ multiplex PCR; TCRdb lists only in-frame clones, some missing. The profile covers hundreds of thousands of clones, with roughly 90% appearing a single time and about 1.5% taken by the ten largest.

The receptor was isolated from a person aged 18 to 65 who received the Ad26.COV2.S COVID-19 vaccine or a placebo. This sample comprised peripheral blood, obtained in a trial of Ad26.COV2.S vaccine versus placebo. The rearrangement links TRBV4-1 to TRBJ1-4; D unresolved. The CDR3 nucleotides read TGCGCCAGCAGCCCAACATCAACTAATGAAAAACTGTTTTTT. It specifies CASSPTSTNEKLFF.